Each of the 26 T cell receptor beta chains below was sequenced from the same sample in a study of blood T cell repertoires in COVID-19. The data were produced by immunoSEQ multiplex PCR, yet TCRdb's version contains in-frame clones alone and is incomplete. The repertoire holds some 45,000 clones, with around 80% as singletons. Material: peripheral blood. These receptors came from an elderly man in a cohort sampled during active COVID-19.

The chain carries TRBV18 and TRBJ1-2; D unresolved. Trimming cost V 1 base and J 8 bases, with 14 bases left between them. The CDR3 length is 14 residues. Germline CDR1 KGHSH, CDR2 LQKENI. The CDR3 protein is CASSPLGESRGYTF. Written as DNA, the CDR3 is TGTGCCAGCTCACCACTCGGGGAGTCTCGGGGCTACACCTTC.

The chain joins TRBV19 to TRBJ1-5, with no clear D. Germline CDR1 and CDR2: LNHDA and SQIVND (reference sequence). CDR3 size: 15 residues. V was clipped by 7 bases and J by 4 bases, with 17 bases between them. DNA for the CDR3: TGTGCCAGTACCCCCCCATCCACAACAAATCAGCCCCAGCATTTT. It is translated as CASTPPSTTNQPQHF.

The chain recombines TRBV7-2 with TRBJ2-7; weak D call: TRBD1 (5 bases). V lost 1 base, J lost 2 bases, and 12 bases lay in between. Germline V CDR1 and CDR2: SGHTA, FQGNSA. The CDR3 consists of 15 residues. The CDR3 sequence: CASSLVQGKAYEQYF. CDR3 sequence (DNA): TGTGCCAGCAGCTTAGTTCAGGGCAAGGCCTACGAGCAGTACTTC.

The V gene is TRBV5-5, the J gene TRBJ1-2, with 10 bases fitting TRBD1. The V gene's germline CDR1 is SGHKS and CDR2 YYEKEE (reference sequence). This CDR3 comprises 15 residues. V trimming: 3 bases; J trimming: 6 bases; junction bases outside the gene matches: 8. The CDR3 here is CASSSPGQGMNGYTF. CDR3 DNA sequence: TGTGCCAGCAGCTCTCCGGGACAGGGGATGAATGGCTACACCTTC.

This clone occurred once. This rearrangement joins TRBV12-3 or TRBV12-4 to TRBJ2-5; no definite D call. The CDR3 length is 12 residues. V shed 3 bases and J shed 5 bases, with 7 bases lying between them. CDR3 loop: CASSFSGETQYF. The CDR3 coding sequence is TGTGCCAGCAGTTTTTCCGGTGAGACCCAGTACTTC.

The gene calls are TRBV10-3 and TRBJ2-5, with TRBD1 matching 8 bases. There are 18 residues in the CDR3. Unmatched junction bases numbered 12, after V lost 0 bases and J lost 3 bases. In germline, CDR1 is ENHRY, CDR2 SYGVKD. This CDR3 reads CAISESTGWTGTEETQYF. The CDR3 region has the DNA TGTGCCATCAGTGAGTCGACGGGTTGGACAGGGACGGAAGAGACCCAGTACTTC.

V is TRBV19 and J is TRBJ2-7; TRBD2 agrees at 10 bases. V was clipped by 1 base and J by 0 bases; unmatched bases: 3. The CDR3 is made up of 16 amino acids. In germline, CDR1 is LNHDA, CDR2 SQIVND (reference sequence). The DNA of the CDR3 is TGTGCCAGTAGTATAGCTGGGACTAGCGCCTCCTACGAGCAGTACTTC. Protein sequence: CASSIAGTSASYEQYF.

The chain joins TRBV14 to TRBJ2-1; the match to TRBD2 covers 13 bases. V shed 4 bases and J 8 bases; nucleotides not matched to a gene: 8. Germline V CDR1 and CDR2: SGHDN, FVKESK. This CDR3 spans 16 amino acids. This chain's CDR3 is CASSRLGLAGRDEQFF. CDR3 DNA sequence: TGTGCCAGCAGCCGCCTGGGACTAGCGGGGAGGGATGAGCAGTTCTTC.

The CDR3, as DNA: TGTGCCAGCAGCTTTCCGGGACAGGATTATGGCTACACCTTC. It codes for CASSFPGQDYGYTF. The genes are TRBV28 and TRBJ1-2; 8 nucleotides align to TRBD1. Germline V lookup: CDR1 MDHEN, CDR2 SYDVKM. Losses at the gene ends were 6 bases for V and 5 bases for J; bases not matched to a gene: 8. CDR3 length: 14 amino acids.

The genes are TRBV5-1 and TRBJ2-6, with D unclear. The CDR3 runs 14 residues. V was pared by 1 base and J by 1 base, with 3 bases between. The germline V gene encodes CDR1 SGHRS and CDR2 YFSETQ. The CDR3 loop is CASSLRSGANVLTF. The CDR3 nucleotides are TGCGCCAGCAGCTTGCGGTCTGGGGCCAACGTCCTGACTTTC.

The genes are TRBV2 and TRBJ1-2; TRBD1 might be the D (5 bases). V was shortened by 3 bases and J by 5 bases, with 16 bases between the two germline ends. CDR3 length: 15 amino acids. Germline-derived CDR1 and CDR2 are SNHLY and FYNNEI. The CDR3 protein is CASSDGILKGYGYTF. DNA of the CDR3: TGTGCCAGCAGTGACGGCATCCTCAAGGGGTATGGCTACACCTTC.

The CDR3 reads CASSVGLAAFSYNEQFF. CDR3 coding DNA: TGTGCCAGCAGCGTCGGACTAGCGGCCTTCTCCTACAATGAGCAGTTCTTC. The chain couples TRBV9 to TRBJ2-1; 10 bases agree with TRBD2. There are 17 residues in the CDR3. CDR1 and CDR2 from the germline V gene are SGDLS and YYNGEE. V shed 2 bases, J shed 0 bases, and the junction held 5 bases outside the gene matches.

The chain combines TRBV5-6 with TRBJ2-1, with TRBD1 as a possible D gene (6 bases). The CDR3 totals 16 residues. Germline V CDR1 and CDR2: SGHDT, YYEEEE. The V gene lost 0 bases and the J gene lost 9 bases, with 19 bases spanning the gap. CDR3 coding DNA: TGTGCCAGCAGCTTGGTACCCACCACAGGGTTAGCTGAGCAGTTCTTC. Translated, it gives CASSLVPTTGLAEQFF.

The chain links TRBV27 to TRBJ1-3; a weak D match, TRBD1 (6 bases). V gave up 6 bases and J gave up 3 bases, with 15 bases separating them. The germline CDR1 and CDR2 sequences are MNHEY and SMNVEV (reference sequence). The CDR3 spans 15 residues. Here the CDR3 DNA reads TGTGCCAGCAGACCGGGGGGGGCTTTTGGAAACACCATATATTTT. Its translation: CASRPGGAFGNTIYF.

The CDR3: CASSISRAGTDTQYF. The CDR3 nucleotides are TGTGCCAGTAGTATTAGCAGGGCGGGCACAGATACGCAGTATTTT. The chain carries TRBV19 and TRBJ2-3, with D maybe TRBD1 (5 bases). V shed 3 bases and J shed 1 base, with 11 bases lying between them. The CDR3 covers 15 residues. CDR1 is LNHDA and CDR2 is SQIVND in the germline V gene (reference sequence).

This clone has a single count. The CDR3 region is CASSRGPNEKLFF. CDR3 bases: TGTGCCAGCAGTAGGGGTCCAAATGAAAAACTGTTTTTT. The chain has TRBV28 and TRBJ1-4; weak D call: TRBD1 (5 bases). This CDR3 is built from 13 residues. CDR1 MDHEN and CDR2 SYDVKM come from the germline V gene. V was cut by 5 bases and J by 5 bases, with 9 bases left in between. The whole variable domain, remainder taken from reference TRBV28 and TRBJ1-4, is DVKVTQSSRYLVKRTGEKVFLECVQDMDHENMFWYRQDPGLGLRLIYFSYDVKMKEKGDIPEGYSVSREKKERFSLILESASTNQTSMYLCASSRGPNEKLFFGSGTQLSVL.

J is TRBJ1-6 and V is TRBV4-3; D not certain. V gave up 0 bases and J gave up 9 bases, with 12 bases separating them. This CDR3 comprises 15 residues. In germline, CDR1 is LGHNA, CDR2 YSLEER. This chain's CDR3 is CASSQDRGGGSPLHF. The DNA of the CDR3 is TGCGCCAGCAGCCAAGATCGAGGAGGTGGTTCACCCCTCCACTTT.

The count of this clone is one. CDR3 bases: TGTGCCAGCAGTGAAAACGGTTTAAATTCACCCCTCCACTTT. Translated, it gives CASSENGLNSPLHF. V usage is TRBV6-1 and J usage is TRBJ1-6; D not certain. The CDR3 runs to 14 residues. Per the germline V gene, CDR1 is MNHNS and CDR2 is SASEGT. The V end lost 2 bases, the J end lost 7 bases, and 9 bases lay between the germline ends.

This chain uses TRBV6-5 with TRBJ1-5; tentatively, D is TRBD1 (5 bases). V lost 6 bases to trimming and J lost 11 bases, with 17 bases between them. CDR3 length equals 13 residues. Per germline, CDR1 MNHEY and CDR2 SVGAGI. In DNA, the CDR3 is TGTGCCAGCAGCTGGGGGGTGAGAGGGACCCAGCATTTT. Residues: CASSWGVRGTQHF.

This clone was seen once. V and J are TRBV7-8 and TRBJ1-2; weak D call: TRBD1 (5 bases). V lost 1 base, J lost 9 bases, and 24 bases lay in between. CDR1 is SGHVS, CDR2 FQNEAQ, per germline. The CDR3 covers 17 residues. The CDR3 region has the DNA TGTGCCAGCAGCTTAGGATTGGCAGGGTATGTTTCCCTGCGCTACACCTTC. Its protein is CASSLGLAGYVSLRYTF.

The CDR3 DNA reads TGTGCCATCAGTGAGTCTTTACAGGGTTCCTACGAGCAGTACTTC. Translated: CAISESLQGSYEQYF. The chain is built from TRBV10-3 and TRBJ2-7, with D possibly TRBD1 on 6 matching bases. The V gene lost 0 bases and the J gene lost 1 base, with 10 bases spanning the gap. This CDR3 is built from 15 residues. Germline loops: CDR1 ENHRY, CDR2 SYGVKD.

This chain joins TRBV3-1 (or the pseudogene TRBV3-2) and TRBJ2-7; D perhaps matches TRBD1 (6 bases). CDR1 and CDR2 from the germline V gene are LGHDT and YNNKEL (reference sequence). V lost 1 base, J lost 6 bases, and 16 bases lay in between. CDR3 length: 15 residues. CDR3 sequence (DNA): TGTGCCAGCAGCCAAGCGGGACACCAGGTTCTCGAGCAGTACTTC. It yields the protein CASSQAGHQVLEQYF.

The rearrangement joins TRBV20-1 to TRBJ2-7; 9 positions match TRBD2. V trimming: 3 bases; J trimming: 0 bases; junction bases outside the gene matches: 6. The germline V gene has CDR1 DFQATT and CDR2 SNEGSKA (reference sequence). The CDR3 covers 15 residues. This CDR3 is CSASGLAGFSYEQYF. In nucleotides, the CDR3 is TGCAGTGCTAGTGGCCTAGCGGGGTTCTCCTACGAGCAGTACTTC.

The V gene is TRBV6-4, the J gene TRBJ1-2; D might be TRBD1 (6 bases). The germline V and J ends were trimmed by 2 bases and 8 bases, with 18 bases remaining between them. The CDR3 contains 15 residues. In germline, CDR1 is MRHNA, CDR2 SNTAGT. The CDR3 is CASSDRGQGLAGYTF. In nucleotides, the CDR3 is TGTGCCAGCAGTGACAGGGGCCAGGGGCTGGCCGGCTACACCTTC.

The rearrangement joins TRBV19 to TRBJ1-2, with 7 bases lining up with TRBD1. V gave up 4 bases and J gave up 4 bases; unmatched junction bases: 6. The CDR3 has 14 residues. Germline-derived CDR1 and CDR2 are LNHDA and SQIVND (reference sequence). The chain's CDR3 is CASSTRDRVYGYTF. CDR3 nucleotide sequence: TGTGCCAGTAGTACCCGGGACAGAGTCTATGGCTACACCTTC. Drawing the rest from reference TRBV19 and TRBJ1-2, the complete variable domain is DGGITQSPKYLFRKEGQNVTLSCEQNLNHDAMYWYRQDPGQGLRLIYYSQIVNDFQKGDIAEGYSVSREKKESFPLTVTSAQKNPTAFYLCASSTRDRVYGYTFGSGTRLTVV.

Regarding this clone: At one boundary the junction diverges from the germline segment, which might be a read error. The chain employs TRBV6-5 and TRBJ2-7; no reliable D call. CDR3 size: 13 residues. Germline CDR1 MNHEY, CDR2 SVGAGI. The CDR3 region has the DNA TGTGCCAGCAGTTCCCCGTCTTCCTCCGAGCAGTACTTC. Translation gives CASSSPSSSEQYF.